Listed below are T cell receptor beta chains from one sample, sequenced in a study of spatial heterogeneity in lung cancer. MiXCR, run by TCRdb on the 5' RACE reads, gives a single entry per CDR3 protein. The data contain some 40,000 distinct CDR3 sequences, approximately 3.1% of them singletons. This specimen consisted of normal lung tissue next to the tumor, obtained at surgery. These receptor sequences come from a male donor with early-stage non-small cell lung cancer. CDR3s include the opening cysteine and the closing phenylalanine or tryptophan. D genes are given only for firm matches. The listing skips clone size in some rows; elsewhere it reads once, few, many or a size class.

abundance	d_gene	v_gene	j_gene	CDR3nt	CDR3aa
many	TRBD2	TRBV5-1	TRBJ2-2	TGCGCCAGCCTAGCGGGGGCGCCTACCGGGGAGCTGTTTTTT	CASLAGAPTGELFF
many	NA	TRBV5-1	TRBJ2-1	TGCGCCAGCAGCTCTGATCCAGTCCGGTTGGGGAATGAGCAGTTCTTC	CASSSDPVRLGNEQFF
NA	NA	TRBV6-6	TRBJ2-6	TGTGCCAGCTCCCTAGGAGGAGTTTCCTCTGGGGCCAACGTCCTGACTTTC	CASSLGGVSSGANVLTF
NA	NA	TRBV6-5	TRBJ1-6	TGTGCCAGCAGTTACTCCCGTTTCGGGTCACCCCTCCACTTT	CASSYSRFGSPLHF
many	NA	TRBV28	TRBJ1-2	TGTGCCAGCAGTGGGCCGGGAGCCTCCTATGGCTACACCTTC	CASSGPGASYGYTF
many	TRBD1	TRBV30	TRBJ1-5	TGTGCCTGGAGCAGGACAGGGGGCTTTCAGCCCCAGCATTTT	CAWSRTGGFQPQHF
many	NA	TRBV21-1	TRBJ1-6	TGTGCCAGCAGCAACTTACCGGGACACAATGTCGGACCCCTCCACTTT	CASSNLPGHNVGPLHF
few	NA	TRBV12-3/TRBV12-4	TRBJ1-1	TGTGCCAGCATGGGGGGTAATGAGGCTTTCTTT	CASMGGNEAFF
many	NA	TRBV18	TRBJ1-2	TGTGCCAGCTCACCAAACAAGGGCTACACCTTC	CASSPNKGYTF
many	NA	TRBV9	TRBJ1-3	TGTGCCAGCAGCGTAAATCCCTCTGGAAACACCATATATTTT	CASSVNPSGNTIYF
many	NA	TRBV6-5	TRBJ2-6	TGTGCCAGCAGCTTCCACAGCTCTGGGGCCAACGTCCTGACTTTC	CASSFHSSGANVLTF
many	TRBD1	TRBV5-1	TRBJ1-1	TGCGCCAGCAGCTTGAGTGCAGGGGGTAGGATGAACACTGAAGCTTTCTTT	CASSLSAGGRMNTEAFF
NA	TRBD1	TRBV12-3/TRBV12-4	TRBJ2-5	TGTGCCAGCAGCTTAACCCTGGGACAGGGACAAGAGACCCAGTACTTC	CASSLTLGQGQETQYF
few	TRBD2	TRBV9	TRBJ2-1	TGTGCCAGCAGCGGTGGAGGGATGGCGGGGGGACTCCCCTTCTTC	CASSGGGMAGGLPFF
NA	NA	TRBV30	TRBJ1-2	TGTGCCTGGACCGGACGGGGGACGATCTATGGCTACACCTTC	CAWTGRGTIYGYTF
many	NA	TRBV27	TRBJ2-3	TGTGCCAGCAGTTTACTCGAGGCAGATACGCAGTATTTT	CASSLLEADTQYF
many	NA	TRBV29-1	TRBJ1-3	TGCAGTGCGAAGGGAAACACCATATATTTT	CSAKGNTIYF
many	NA	TRBV5-1	TRBJ1-4	TGCGCCAGCACCCTCACTCCAGGGGCGGCCGTCGAAAAACTGTTTTTT	CASTLTPGAAVEKLFF
many	NA	TRBV10-1	TRBJ2-4	TGCGCCAGCAGTGATAACCCTTCCGTGAACATTCAGTACTTC	CASSDNPSVNIQYF
many	NA	TRBV27	TRBJ2-2	TGTGCCAGCCAGCTGATAGTTGGTACCGGGGAGCTGTTTTTT	CASQLIVGTGELFF
NA	NA	TRBV4-1	TRBJ2-5	TGCGCCAGCGGGACTGGGGGGACCCAGTACTTC	CASGTGGTQYF
many	NA	TRBV5-1	TRBJ2-7	TGCGCCAGCAGCACCGACAGTGGCACTGCGACAGGGTACTTC	CASSTDSGTATGYF
many	TRBD2	TRBV20-1	TRBJ2-7	TGCAGTGCTAGCCCCTTTAGCGGGAGCTCCTACGAGCAGTACTTC	CSASPFSGSSYEQYF
many	TRBD1	TRBV2	TRBJ2-3	TGTGCCAGCAGGGGAAGACCGGGACAGGGGGTAAAGGATACGCAGTATTTT	CASRGRPGQGVKDTQYF
few	NA	TRBV30	TRBJ2-3	TGTGCCTGGAGTCCTACTGGAGATACGCAGTATTTT	CAWSPTGDTQYF
many	NA	TRBV19	TRBJ2-1	TGTGCCAGTACTAGTTCCGGGGCCAACTACAATGAGCAGTTCTTC	CASTSSGANYNEQFF
many	NA	TRBV20-1	TRBJ2-3	TGCAGTGCAATGGACAGTTTCACAGATACGCAGTATTTT	CSAMDSFTDTQYF
NA	TRBD1	TRBV6-1	TRBJ2-5	TGTGCCAGCGCAGGGGGCCGGGGAGAGACCCAGTACTTC	CASAGGRGETQYF
many	NA	TRBV5-1	TRBJ1-1	TGCGCCAGCAGCCCCCTAATGGCCACTGAAGCTTTCTTT	CASSPLMATEAFF
many	TRBD1	TRBV18	TRBJ2-7	TGTGCCAGCTCACCCACTACAGGGGGGATTTACGAGCAGTACTTC	CASSPTTGGIYEQYF
many	NA	TRBV19	TRBJ1-1	TGTGCCAGTAGTATTTTTTCCGTGCCAGGGAATGAAGCTTTCTTT	CASSIFSVPGNEAFF
many	NA	TRBV6-5	TRBJ2-1	TGTGCCAGCAGCACCGGGACGTCCAGCTCCTACAATGAGCAGTTCTTC	CASSTGTSSSYNEQFF
many	TRBD1	TRBV5-1	TRBJ1-1	TGCGCCAGCAAGTCAGGGGGCGAGGTAGGGACTGAAGCTTTCTTT	CASKSGGEVGTEAFF
many	NA	TRBV11-3	TRBJ1-6	TGTGCCAGCAGCTTGGGATCAAATTCACCCCTCCACTTT	CASSLGSNSPLHF
many	TRBD1	TRBV20-1	TRBJ1-1	TGCAGTGCTGGATACAGGGGAAGAGGGACTGAAGCTTTCTTT	CSAGYRGRGTEAFF
NA	NA	TRBV7-2	TRBJ2-4	TGTGCCAGCAGCTTAGGTCCGGGGCCGGGCAACATTCAGTACTTC	CASSLGPGPGNIQYF
many	NA	TRBV4-3	TRBJ2-1	TGCGCCAGCAGCCAAGAATCGGGACGGCAGTTCTTC	CASSQESGRQFF
many	NA	TRBV29-1	TRBJ2-5	TGCAGCGTGCGTCAGACGCAAGAGACCCAGTACTTC	CSVRQTQETQYF
many	NA	TRBV6-5	TRBJ2-7	TGTGCCAGCAACAGAGGGAACGAGCAGTACTTC	CASNRGNEQYF
NA	NA	TRBV20-1	TRBJ2-5	TGCAGTGCTAGGAACGGACAAGAGACCCAGTACTTC	CSARNGQETQYF
many	NA	TRBV7-9	TRBJ2-1	TGTGCCAGCAGCCGCAGGGAACCGTCGAGCTCCTACAATGAGCAGTTCTTC	CASSRREPSSSYNEQFF
many	NA	TRBV6-5	TRBJ1-1	TGTGCCAGCAGTTACGCCAACACTGAAGCTTTCTTT	CASSYANTEAFF
many	TRBD2	TRBV2	TRBJ2-2	TGTGCCAGCACGGGACCTAGCGGGAATCCGAACACCGGGGAGCTGTTTTTT	CASTGPSGNPNTGELFF
few	NA	TRBV7-9	TRBJ1-2	TGTGCCAGCAGCTTGCCAAAAGGGCGGAGCTATGGCTACACCTTC	CASSLPKGRSYGYTF
many	NA	TRBV7-3	TRBJ2-2	TGTGCCAGCAGCTCGACACCCGCGAACACCGGGGAGCTGTTTTTT	CASSSTPANTGELFF
few	TRBD1	TRBV2	TRBJ1-2	TGTGCCAGCAGTGAAGGGGACAGGGCCTATGGCTACACCTTC	CASSEGDRAYGYTF
many	NA	TRBV2	TRBJ2-2	TGTGCCAGCACACCGGACTACGCTGGGGGGGAGCTGTTTTTT	CASTPDYAGGELFF
NA	NA	TRBV20-1	TRBJ2-3	TGCAGTGCTCATGGGGGGCTGGGTGGCACAGATACGCAGTATTTT	CSAHGGLGGTDTQYF
few	NA	TRBV11-1	TRBJ2-1	TGTGCCAGCAGCTTAGGGGCGGGAAAGTACAATGAGCAGTTCTTC	CASSLGAGKYNEQFF